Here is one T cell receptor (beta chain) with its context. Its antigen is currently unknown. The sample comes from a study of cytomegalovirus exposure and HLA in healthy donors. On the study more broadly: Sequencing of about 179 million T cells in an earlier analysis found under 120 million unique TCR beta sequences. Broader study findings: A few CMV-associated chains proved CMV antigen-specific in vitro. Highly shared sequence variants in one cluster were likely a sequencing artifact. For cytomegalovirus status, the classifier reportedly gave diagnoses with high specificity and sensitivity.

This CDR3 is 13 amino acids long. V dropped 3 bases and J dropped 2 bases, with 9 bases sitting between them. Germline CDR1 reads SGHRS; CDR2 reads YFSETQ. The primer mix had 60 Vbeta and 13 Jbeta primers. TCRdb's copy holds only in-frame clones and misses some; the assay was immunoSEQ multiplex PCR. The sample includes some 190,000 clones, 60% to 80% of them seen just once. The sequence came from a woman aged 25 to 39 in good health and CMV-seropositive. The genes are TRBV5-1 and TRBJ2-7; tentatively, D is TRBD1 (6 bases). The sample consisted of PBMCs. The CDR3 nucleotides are TGCGCCAGCAGCTCCCAGGGGACCTACGAGCAGTACTTC. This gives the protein CASSSQGTYEQYF. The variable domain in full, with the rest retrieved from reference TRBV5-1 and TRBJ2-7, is KAGVTQTPRYLIKTRGQQVTLSCSPISGHRSVSWYQQTPGQGLQFLFEYFSETQRNKGNFPGRFSGRQFSNSRSEMNVSTLELGDSALYLCASSSQGTYEQYFGPGTRLTVT.